These 6 T cell receptor beta chains originate from one sample sequenced in a study of beta chain features in type 1 diabetes. Expressed TCRB transcripts were sequenced because the isolated RNA had all been reverse transcribed beforehand. Clones were sequenced by immunoSEQ multiplex PCR, and TCRdb holds only the in-frame ones, with some missing. The data hold over 700,000 clones, with about a sixth observed a single time. The material sequenced was naive CD4+ T cells from blood. These receptors came from a woman under 30 in good health.

The chain links TRBV5-4 to TRBJ2-7, with 7 bases matching TRBD1. CDR3 length equals 16 residues. The V and J ends lost 3 bases and 3 bases, in that order; junction bases with no gene match: 12. Germline values: CDR1 SGHNT, CDR2 YYREEE (reference sequence). DNA for the CDR3: TGTGCCAGCAGCTCTTTAGCCGGGACAGAGTACTACGAGCAGTACTTC. Its translation is CASSSLAGTEYYEQYF.

The table lists this clone with a few counts. The CDR3: CASSQDGTTTYEQYF. The DNA of the CDR3 is TGTGCCAGCAGCCAAGATGGTACTACCACCTACGAGCAGTACTTC. The J gene is TRBJ2-7, the V gene TRBV4-2; D is ambiguous. Germline CDR1 reads LGHNA; CDR2 reads YNFKEQ. The V gene lost 0 bases and the J gene lost 2 bases, with 11 bases spanning the gap. The length of the CDR3 is 15 residues.

V is TRBV15 and J is TRBJ2-1; D uncertain. This CDR3 has 15 residues. V was clipped by 1 base and J by 5 bases, with 12 bases between them. The germline CDR1 and CDR2 sequences are LNHNV and YYDKDF (reference sequence). CDR3 in DNA: TGTGCCACCAGCAGAGCCTGGGTAGGCGACAATGAGCAGTTCTTC. Residues: CATSRAWVGDNEQFF.

The V call is TRBV28, the J call TRBJ1-1; D gene uncertain. The CDR3 length is 11 residues. Germline V lookup: CDR1 MDHEN, CDR2 SYDVKM. V lost 3 bases and J 11 bases, leaving 10 bases between the germline ends. The CDR3 loop reads CASSFNLGAFF. CDR3 sequence (DNA): TGTGCCAGCAGTTTTAACCTGGGGGCTTTCTTT.

This clone has only a few counts. This specimen includes other DNA sequences encoding the same CDR3. The rearrangement links TRBV7-9 to TRBJ2-1, with TRBD2 matching over 9 bases. The CDR3 length is 15 residues. The junction had 2 bases not matched to a gene; V was cut back by 1 base and J by 4 bases. CDR1 SEHNR and CDR2 FQNEAQ come from the germline V gene (reference sequence). The CDR3 DNA reads as TGTGCCAGCAGCTTAGAGCTAGCGGGATACAATGAGCAGTTCTTC. Protein sequence: CASSLELAGYNEQFF.

The chain joins TRBV4-3 to TRBJ2-3; TRBD2 matches 7 bases. CDR1 is LGHNA, CDR2 YSLEER, per germline. V lost 0 bases, J lost 6 bases, and 9 bases stayed unmatched. CDR3 size: 16 residues. CDR3 sequence reads: CASSQDGPGGSDTQYF. CDR3 nucleotides: TGCGCCAGCAGCCAAGATGGCCCCGGGGGGTCCGATACGCAGTATTTT.